The source of this TCR beta chain is a study of cytomegalovirus exposure and HLA in healthy donors (dated 2017 in TCRdb). Regarding the complete study: In an earlier analysis of several hundred of the donors, 250 to 350 Gb of sequence data and 100 million or so unique TCR beta sequences from about 180 million T cells were reported. The number of donors typed differed by locus, with 629-630 for A, B, C, DRB1 and DQB1, about 500 for DQA1, 600 to 610 for DPA1, and about 450 for DPB1. HLA typing covered class I and class II loci at four-digit resolution. An earlier analysis of some 600 of the donors applied high-throughput TCR beta sequencing to assess whether each TCR beta V gene segment acted as functional or pseudogenic. Rather than drawing on any new phenotypic data, the later analysis identified candidate immune exposures from TCR beta sequences and the way those sequences occurred across donors. About five DR-DQ haplotypes were treated as single units for association and clustering because of strong linkage in the cohort. Every repertoire in the discovery cohort had been generated on one and the same sequencing platform. An early release covering some 640 HLA-typed donors comprised roughly 300 gigabases of sequencing data and tens of millions of unique TCR sequences. The study aimed to test whether signatures of past pathogen exposure could be identified by cataloging public T cell receptors. A later analysis re-analyzed previously published TCR beta repertoires from roughly 690 donors and added high-resolution HLA genotyping to study TCR occurrence patterns. Across about 370 genotyped donors of the cohort, an average of about 240,000 unique TCR beta nucleotide sequences per donor were sequenced, and around 19% of those sequences were non-productive. The T cell repertoires of several hundred subjects were profiled by immunosequencing and related to cytomegalovirus serostatus. Besides the first cohort of roughly 640 subjects, a separate validation cohort made up of 120 different subjects was used. High-throughput TCR immunosequencing, statistical association of individual TCRs with disease status, and machine learning were combined to predict cytomegalovirus infection status. Donor age, sex, ethnicity and CMV serostatus were compiled alongside the repertoire data. In a later genetic analysis, genome-wide SNP genotypes for about 55% of the roughly 670 donors were used, and that subset was treated as a discovery cohort. Of the 398 genotyped donors, 65% to 90% fell in the genetic ancestry cluster associated with self-reported Caucasian donors.

This clone was recorded a few times. It lacks a known antigen. No much larger clone is present one base from it, and per-base qualities are unavailable. The cohort was made up of 500 to 800 healthy bone marrow donors. At the time of sampling, all cohort members were nominally healthy, though unrecorded immune exposures were likely present. The donor tested CMV seronegative, placing the donor among the 350 or so seronegative members of the cohort. Every donor gave a peripheral blood sample, and the peripheral blood mononuclear cells from that sample were used for TCR beta sequencing. Genomic DNA was extracted from the blood cell samples with the Qiagen DNeasy Blood Extraction Kit. The library came from the immunoSEQ multiplex PCR assay. The multiplex PCR relied on a mix of 60 forward primers for TCR Vbeta segments and 13 reverse primers for TCR Jbeta segments. A multiplex PCR assay on genomic DNA amplified the CDR3 region of rearranged TCR beta genes. The Illumina HiSeq System was used to sequence the amplified TCR beta libraries as 87-base-pair reads. Per the original workflow: In a later analysis, approximately 74 million unique TCR beta chains were counted across the approximately 640 repertoires, and about 9.9 million of these chains were shared by at least two donors. To remove PCR and sequencing errors, raw reads were error-corrected and collapsed into unique sequences using a nearest-neighbor algorithm that merged closely related sequences. To assign V, D and J gene segments, CDR3 sequences were aligned to IMGT reference sequences. For a sequence to be retained, a match of at least six nucleotides to both a V gene segment and a J gene segment was required. A rearrangement was called productive if the CDR3 had no stop codons and remained in frame with V and J, and every other rearrangement was called non-productive. CDR3 was defined by IMGT convention, running from the second conserved V-encoded cysteine to the conserved J-encoded phenylalanine. The earlier analysis of approximately 500 of the donors excluded sequences that lacked an unambiguous match to a single V gene segment. In an earlier analysis of a few hundred of the donors, a V segment was called functional when productive rearrangements were above 56.7%, and segregating when the standard deviation between donors exceeded 5%. A statistical classification framework was built to diagnose cytomegalovirus status from the catalog of TCR beta chain sequences. In a later analysis, V and J genes were assigned by comparing TCR nucleotide sequences against IMGT/GENE-DB human TR gene sequences. Using the TCRdist pipeline, a later analysis assigned CDR3 sequences along with most-parsimonious VDJ recombination scenarios. In a later analysis, each TCR beta chain was defined by its CDR3 amino acid sequence together with its V-gene family, and reads without a unique V-gene family were excluded. To address suspected cross-contamination and a sequencing artifact, a later analysis removed roughly 640 highly shared, low-generation-probability nucleotide sequences. A later analysis calculated a clonal expansion index for each public chain from normalized within-repertoire ranks of inferred template counts. Generation probabilities in a later analysis came from a VDJ recombination model fitted to out-of-frame rearrangements, and those results were checked against IGoR. A later analysis scored TCR-TCR, TCR-HLA and TCR-CMV co-occurrence with hypergeometric tests, applying a repertoire-size bias correction to TCR pairs. To estimate false discovery rates, a later analysis permuted the HLA or CMV assignments 20 times. In a later analysis, co-occurring TCRs were grouped using DBSCAN, and TCRdist sequence similarity was added for clustering within HLA-allele-positive subsets. Repertoires with fewer than 30,000 or more than 120,000 public chains were left out of co-occurrence clustering, as were four to six repertoires with anomalous nucleotide sharing. Sourced from immuneACCESS, this table was stored by TCRdb with only in-frame sequences that have V and J called. A share of the clones is absent; for the studies checked, an unresolved V gene accounts for under half, and the remainder has no known explanation. Clone size and V and J calls were adopted from that table, with D and trimming inferred from the DNA. The sample table holds about 200,000 clones, of which roughly 79% were seen once. Jointly, the top ten make up 1.5% to 2% of the sample.

CDR1 and CDR2 were assigned from the germline V gene as LGHNA and YSLEER. Its CDR3 holds 16 amino acids, cysteine through phenylalanine. The only DNA kept is the CDR3, 48 bases in frame from the first base. Trimming removed 1 base from V and 0 bases from J; the gene matches leave 3 bases unexplained. What the study reported, not specific to this receptor: In the study, approximately 150 TCR beta chains were listed as associated with cytomegalovirus. In a later genetic analysis, fewer N-insertions in productive TCRs were reported among donors in an Asian-associated ancestry cluster than the roughly 700-donor mean. Approximately 16 rarely observed V segments, including chromosome 9 orphons, were excluded from the earlier analysis of some 590 of the donors because counts were too low. Some IMGT-functional V segments, including TRBV6-2 and TRBV6-3, could not be distinguished by the 87-base-pair reads and were therefore excluded. At a false discovery rate of 0.05, a later analysis linked 15,000 to 20,000 TCR beta sequences to specific HLA alleles. Correlated functional status among segregating V segments might reflect linkage disequilibrium, but an unknown experimental factor could not be ruled out. The classifier was reported to diagnose cytomegalovirus status with high specificity and sensitivity in both the original cohort and the validation cohort. A group of highly shared sequence variants was considered likely to be a technical artifact of the sequencing pipeline. The authors suggested that the approach could potentially be generalized to other disease states and immunological phenotypes. Compared with equally common non-associated chains, HLA-associated TCR beta chains in a later analysis were more clonally expanded and had lower generation probabilities. Only TCR beta chains were sequenced in this cohort, and the absence of alpha or paired-chain data limited detectable features. When HLA alleles, especially DR and DQ, strongly co-occurred, attributing TCR associations to individual alleles was difficult. In a later analysis, most CMV-associated TCR beta chains were found to appear HLA-restricted, with HLA associations seemingly driven largely by CMV exposure. Sequencing depth was assumed to be roughly uniform across donors in the presence/absence analyses, though that assumption may not hold. In vitro tests confirmed that a few of the cytomegalovirus-associated TCR beta chains recognize cytomegalovirus antigens. Because HLA typing was missing for some donors at each locus, association tests included only the typed subset. A further reported finding was that TCR beta sequences accurately predicted the HLA-A and HLA-B alleles for most subjects in the first cohort. In a later analysis, several top co-occurrence clusters were reported to appear linked to parvovirus B19, influenza, CMV and Epstein-Barr virus. According to a later analysis, TCR association rates differed among HLA loci, with DRB1 alleles showing the most associated TCRs and HLA-C alleles showing the fewest. For the cohort, immune exposure information was limited to CMV serostatus. In a later genetic analysis, a missense DCLRE1C variant was associated with V-gene and J-gene trimming of TCR beta chains, and the association was replicated in an independent cohort. In an earlier analysis of fewer than 750 of the donors, most TCR beta V segments were observed in productive rearrangements about 87% or about 30% of the time, broadly matching IMGT annotations. Across donors, most TCR sequences were observed very rarely, whereas some public TCRs were present in many individuals.

This receptor was identified in a man between 18 and 29 years old in good health and CMV-seronegative. Sequencing input: PBMCs. The chain links TRBV4-3 with TRBJ2-1; 7 bases in the junction line up with TRBD2. The DNA sequence reads TGCGCCAGCAGCCAAGCGGGGGGTCACTCCTACAATGAGCAGTTCTTC. The resulting protein is CASSQAGGHSYNEQFF.